This T cell receptor (beta chain) was found in a study of T cell clones after liver transplantation. Across the whole study: Post-transplant blood was tracked for graft-donor-reactive T cell clones identified in a pre-transplant mixed lymphocyte reaction.

Trimming stripped 6 bases from V and 0 bases from J, with 10 bases between. Germline loops: CDR1 SGHAT, CDR2 FQNNGV. The CDR3 loop spans 14 amino acids. Only in-frame clones appear in the TCRdb table, and some are missing; sequencing was by immunoSEQ multiplex PCR. The sample shows about 120,000 clones, 75% to 95% of them seen only once. This TCR was sampled from a human patient who received a liver transplant. Some T cells may be the graft donor's. Sequenced material: CD4+ T cells from blood, taken 12 months after liver transplant. The V and J genes are TRBV11-2 and TRBJ2-3; no reliable D call. CDR3 sequence reads: CASRSGFSTDTQYF. Here the CDR3 DNA reads TGTGCCAGCAGGTCAGGTTTCAGCACAGATACGCAGTATTTT.